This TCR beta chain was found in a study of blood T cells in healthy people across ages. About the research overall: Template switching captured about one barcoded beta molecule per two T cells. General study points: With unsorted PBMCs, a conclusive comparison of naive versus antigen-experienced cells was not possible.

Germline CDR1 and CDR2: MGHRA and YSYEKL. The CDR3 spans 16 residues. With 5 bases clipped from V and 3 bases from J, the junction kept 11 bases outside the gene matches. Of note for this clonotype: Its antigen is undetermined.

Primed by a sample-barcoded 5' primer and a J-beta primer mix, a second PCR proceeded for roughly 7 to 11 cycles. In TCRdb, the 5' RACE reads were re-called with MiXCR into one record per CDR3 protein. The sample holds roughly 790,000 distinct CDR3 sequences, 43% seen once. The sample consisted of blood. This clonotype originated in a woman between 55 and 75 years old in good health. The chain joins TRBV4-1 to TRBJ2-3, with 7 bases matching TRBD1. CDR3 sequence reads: CASSAYTGVVTDTQYF. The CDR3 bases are TGCGCCAGCAGCGCCTACACAGGGGTTGTGACAGATACGCAGTATTTT.